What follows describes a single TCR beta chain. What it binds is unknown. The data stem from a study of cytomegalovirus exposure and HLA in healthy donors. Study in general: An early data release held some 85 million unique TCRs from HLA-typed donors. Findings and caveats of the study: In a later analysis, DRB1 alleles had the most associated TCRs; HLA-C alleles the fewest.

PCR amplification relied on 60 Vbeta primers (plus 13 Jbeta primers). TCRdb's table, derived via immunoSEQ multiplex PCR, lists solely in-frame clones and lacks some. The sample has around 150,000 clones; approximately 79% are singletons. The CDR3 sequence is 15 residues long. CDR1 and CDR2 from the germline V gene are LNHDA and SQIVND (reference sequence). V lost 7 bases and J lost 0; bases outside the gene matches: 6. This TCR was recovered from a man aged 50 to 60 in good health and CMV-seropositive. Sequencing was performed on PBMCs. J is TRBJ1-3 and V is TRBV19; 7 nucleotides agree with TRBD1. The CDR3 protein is CASTFDRVSGNTIYF. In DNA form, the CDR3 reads TGTGCCAGTACCTTCGACAGGGTCTCTGGAAACACCATATATTTT.